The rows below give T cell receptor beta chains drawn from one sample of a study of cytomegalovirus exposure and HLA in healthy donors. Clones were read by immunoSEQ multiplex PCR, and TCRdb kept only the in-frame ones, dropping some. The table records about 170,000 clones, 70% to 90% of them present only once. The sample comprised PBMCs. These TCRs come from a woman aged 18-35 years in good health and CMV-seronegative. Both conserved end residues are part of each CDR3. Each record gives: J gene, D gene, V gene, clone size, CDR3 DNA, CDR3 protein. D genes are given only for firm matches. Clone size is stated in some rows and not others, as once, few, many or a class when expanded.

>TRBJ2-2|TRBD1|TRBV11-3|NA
TGTGCCAGCAGCTCCGACAGGGGGAACACCGGGGAGCTGTTTTTT
CASSSDRGNTGELFF
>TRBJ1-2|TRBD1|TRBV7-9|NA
TGTTCCAGCAGCTCCGGCAGGGGGAAAGTTCATGACTATGGCTACACCTTC
CSSSSGRGKVHDYGYTF
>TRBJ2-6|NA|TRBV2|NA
TGTGCCAGCAGCAGCGGCTCTGGGGCCAACGTCCTGACTTTC
CASSSGSGANVLTF
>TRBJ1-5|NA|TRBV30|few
TGTGCCTGGAGTGTACGGGGAGGAGGACAGCCCCAGCATTTT
CAWSVRGGGQPQHF
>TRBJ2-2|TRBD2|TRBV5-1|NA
TGCGCCAGCAGCTTGGCCCTAGGACTAGCGGGCGCGAACACCGGGGAGCTGTTTTTT
CASSLALGLAGANTGELFF
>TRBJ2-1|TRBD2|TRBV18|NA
TGTGCCAGCTCACCAGGGGCTAGCGGGAGTCAGTCCTACAATGAGCAGTTCTTC
CASSPGASGSQSYNEQFF
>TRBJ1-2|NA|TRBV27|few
TGTGCCAGCAGTACCGCCCAGGTGGGGGCGCGTCGTGGCTACACCTTC
CASSTAQVGARRGYTF
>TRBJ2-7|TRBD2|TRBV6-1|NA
TGTGCCAGCAGCGCCGGGGGACTAGTCGCGTACGAGCAGTACTTC
CASSAGGLVAYEQYF
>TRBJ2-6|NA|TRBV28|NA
TGTGCCAGCAGTCCCCCCAAGGCAGGGCCCTTATCTGGGGCCAACGTCCTGACTTTC
CASSPPKAGPLSGANVLTF
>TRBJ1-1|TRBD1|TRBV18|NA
TGTGCCAGCTCACGTTTGACAGGGGTGAACACTGAAGCTTTCTTT
CASSRLTGVNTEAFF
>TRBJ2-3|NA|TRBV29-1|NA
TGCAGCGTTGAAGATCTACAGATCGGAGATACGCAGTATTTT
CSVEDLQIGDTQYF
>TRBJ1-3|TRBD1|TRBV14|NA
TGTGCCAGGATCGGGACAGGGACGGGAAACACCATATATTTT
CARIGTGTGNTIYF
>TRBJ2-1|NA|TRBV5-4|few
TGTGCCAGCAGCCTGGGGCTAGTGGTCCAATTAAATGAGCAGTTCTTC
CASSLGLVVQLNEQFF
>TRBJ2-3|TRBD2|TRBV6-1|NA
TGTGCCAGCAGGACGGGAGGGGCGGGAGATACGCAGTATTTT
CASRTGGAGDTQYF
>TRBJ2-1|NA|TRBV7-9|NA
TGTGCCAGCAGCTGGGGAGGACAGGAAAGAGAGTTCTTC
CASSWGGQEREFF
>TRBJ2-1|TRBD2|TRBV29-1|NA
TGCAGCGTTTTGGGGGGGGTGATGGGCGGGAGCTCCTACAATGAGCAGTTCTTC
CSVLGGVMGGSSYNEQFF
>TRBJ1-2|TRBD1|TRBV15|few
TGTGCCACCACCACCGGGACAGCCGCTAACTATGGCTACACCTTC
CATTTGTAANYGYTF
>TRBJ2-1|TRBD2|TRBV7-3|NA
TGTGCCAGCAGCAGGTCCGTCCCGGGGGGATACAATGAGCAGTTCTTC
CASSRSVPGGYNEQFF
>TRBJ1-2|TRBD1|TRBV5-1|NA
TGCGCCAGCAGCTTGGCCTCAGACAGGGAGCTCGGCTACACCTTC
CASSLASDRELGYTF
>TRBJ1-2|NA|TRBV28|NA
TGTGCCAGCAGCCAAGGCGGGGACCAGGGCTATGGCTACACCTTC
CASSQGGDQGYGYTF
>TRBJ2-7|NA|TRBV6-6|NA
TGTGCCAGCAGCCTTATGGGGCTGGGGCCGTTTTACGAGCAGTACTTC
CASSLMGLGPFYEQYF
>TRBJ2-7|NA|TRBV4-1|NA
TGCGCCAGCAGCCAAGATTCGGGGTCCTCCTACGAGCAGTACTTC
CASSQDSGSSYEQYF
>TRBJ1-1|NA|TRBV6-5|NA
TGTGCCAGCAGTTGGGAGGTGAACACTGAAGCTTTCTTT
CASSWEVNTEAFF
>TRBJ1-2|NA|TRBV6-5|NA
TGTGCCAGCAGGCCGAGGGACTTCGGTAGCTATGGCTACACCTTC
CASRPRDFGSYGYTF
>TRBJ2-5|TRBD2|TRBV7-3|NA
TGTGCCAGCAGCCAGGGACTAGCGGAGACCCAGTACTTC
CASSQGLAETQYF
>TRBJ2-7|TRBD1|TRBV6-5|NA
TGTGCCAGCAGTTACTCTCGCAGGGGGTCCTACGAGCAGTACTTC
CASSYSRRGSYEQYF